This is a list of T cell receptor beta chains from one sample in a study of blood T cell repertoires in COVID-19. Measured with immunoSEQ multiplex PCR; TCRdb has only the in-frame clones, and not every one. Here the sample spans about 100,000 clones, 80% to 90% being singletons. The sample consisted of peripheral blood. The receptors stem from a woman aged 25-40 years with acute or convalescent COVID-19. Each CDR3 is given with its conserved first and last residue. The D gene is left open where the match is weak. The size field is filled for only some rows; it gives once, few, many or a size class.

v_call,d_call,clone_size,j_call,cdr3_nt,cdr3_aa
TRBV9,NA,NA,TRBJ2-2,TGTGCCAGCAGCGTAGTCCCTTCGGCCGGGGAGCTGTTTTTT,CASSVVPSAGELFF
TRBV28,NA,NA,TRBJ1-5,TGTGCCAGCACCTCACCCGGACAACTCAATCAGCCCCAGCATTTT,CASTSPGQLNQPQHF
TRBV18,NA,NA,TRBJ1-1,TGTGCCAGCTCAGGATTGGGGAGTGAGACTGAAGCTTTCTTT,CASSGLGSETEAFF
TRBV3-1/TRBV3-2,NA,NA,TRBJ1-1,TGTGCCAGCAGCCAAGCCCCAGGGGACACTGAAGCTTTCTTT,CASSQAPGDTEAFF
TRBV6-6,NA,NA,TRBJ1-1,TGTGCCAGCAGTTACCCCGGAGGGGCGCTTGAAGCTTTCTTT,CASSYPGGALEAFF
TRBV5-6,NA,few,TRBJ2-3,TGTGCCAGCAGCGGCAGGGGAAGAAGGGGGACAGATACGCAGTATTTT,CASSGRGRRGTDTQYF
TRBV19,TRBD1,NA,TRBJ2-1,TGTGCCAGTAGTAAACCGGGACAGGGGTACAATGAGCAGTTCTTC,CASSKPGQGYNEQFF
TRBV9,NA,NA,TRBJ1-1,TGTGCCAGCAGTCAGGGTGGGAACACTGAAGCTTTCTTT,CASSQGGNTEAFF
TRBV5-1,TRBD1,NA,TRBJ1-2,TGCGCCAGCAGGGGGGACAGGGCCTTTAACTATGGCTACACCTTC,CASRGDRAFNYGYTF
TRBV29-1,TRBD1,NA,TRBJ1-2,TGCAGCGTTGGGGACAGCCTTACGAGTAATGGCTACACCTTC,CSVGDSLTSNGYTF
TRBV10-3,TRBD1,few,TRBJ1-5,TGTGCCATCAGCCCAGACAGGGCAAGTCAGCCCCAGCATTTT,CAISPDRASQPQHF
TRBV30,NA,NA,TRBJ1-6,TGTGCCTGGAGTGTGGACACCCCTAATTCACCCCTCCACTTT,CAWSVDTPNSPLHF
TRBV6-5,NA,NA,TRBJ1-4,TGTGCCAGCAGTTACTCTCCAGGTGTAAACGAAAAACTGTTTTTT,CASSYSPGVNEKLFF
TRBV12-3/TRBV12-4,NA,NA,TRBJ1-2,TGTGCCAGCAGTTTTACATTCAACTATGGCTACACCTTC,CASSFTFNYGYTF
TRBV30,NA,many,TRBJ1-3,TGTGCCTGCCCTAAACCGAGCGGAAACACCATATATTTT,CACPKPSGNTIYF
TRBV7-2,NA,NA,TRBJ1-1,TGTGCCAGCAGGTTACCCGCGGTGGAGGCTGAAGCTTTCTTT,CASRLPAVEAEAFF
TRBV7-9,NA,once,TRBJ1-2,TGTGCCAGCAGCTTAGAACCCCTTACAGTTAACTATGGCTACACCTTC,CASSLEPLTVNYGYTF
TRBV5-1,NA,NA,TRBJ1-5,TGCGCCAGCAGCTTGGTGGGGGCAGGGCAGCCCCAGCATTTT,CASSLVGAGQPQHF
TRBV5-1,TRBD1,NA,TRBJ1-1,TGCGCCAGCCGAAGAGTGACAGGGGGCTTACGGGACACTGAAGCTTTCTTT,CASRRVTGGLRDTEAFF
TRBV7-2,TRBD2,NA,TRBJ2-7,TGTGCCAGCAGCCGGGGGGGCCCGGGCGGGGATCGGCCCTACGAGCAGTACTTC,CASSRGGPGGDRPYEQYF
TRBV9,NA,NA,TRBJ1-3,TGTGCCAGCAGCGTATCTATCCAGGGCTCTGGAAACACCATATATTTT,CASSVSIQGSGNTIYF
TRBV5-4,TRBD2,NA,TRBJ2-1,TGTGCCAGCAGCTTGGATGGCGGGGGGAATCCCAATGAGCAGTTCTTC,CASSLDGGGNPNEQFF
TRBV10-2,NA,NA,TRBJ1-1,TGCGCCAGCAATAGTGGAGGGTTTGAAGCTTTCTTT,CASNSGGFEAFF
TRBV2,TRBD2,NA,TRBJ2-1,TGTGCCAGCAGTGGGTGGGGGGGCTCCTACAATGAGCAGTTCTTC,CASSGWGGSYNEQFF
TRBV5-1,NA,NA,TRBJ2-1,TGCGCCAGCAGCTTGGCAGGCAATGAGCAGTTCTTC,CASSLAGNEQFF
TRBV11-2,NA,NA,TRBJ1-3,TGTGCCAGCAGCTTAGATCCCCCCAGCTCTGGAAACACCATATATTTT,CASSLDPPSSGNTIYF
TRBV4-1,NA,NA,TRBJ1-2,TGCGCCAGCAGCCAAGGGTGGGACTTTGGCTACACCTTC,CASSQGWDFGYTF
TRBV2,TRBD1,NA,TRBJ1-5,TGTGCCAGCAGTGGGGACAGGGAAGGCCAGCCCCAGCATTTT,CASSGDREGQPQHF
TRBV5-6,NA,NA,TRBJ1-4,TGTGCCAGCGCCCCGGGGGGGCGGGGTGAAAAACTGTTTTTT,CASAPGGRGEKLFF
TRBV18,TRBD2,NA,TRBJ2-7,TGTGCCAGCTCACCGCCACCGGGACTAGCGGGGGGCAAGGGCTCCTACGAGCAGTACTTC,CASSPPPGLAGGKGSYEQYF
TRBV23-1,TRBD1,NA,TRBJ2-7,TGCGCCAGCAGTCAATCTAAGTCGCCCGGGACAGGAGGGTACGAGCAGTACTTC,CASSQSKSPGTGGYEQYF
TRBV18,TRBD2,NA,TRBJ2-2,TGTGCCAGCTCACCAGGAGGAGCGGGGGAAGCCGGGGAGCTGTTTTTT,CASSPGGAGEAGELFF
TRBV18,TRBD1,NA,TRBJ2-7,TGTGCCAGCTCACCCCCCGAAACAGGGGATGACGGCGAGCAGTACTTC,CASSPPETGDDGEQYF
TRBV7-2,NA,NA,TRBJ2-3,TGTGCCAGCAGACTACAGGGCGTCGGGGCAGATACGCAGTATTTT,CASRLQGVGADTQYF
TRBV5-1,NA,NA,TRBJ1-1,TGCGCCAGCAGCTTGGCCGAGGATTACAGGTCCACTGAAGCTTTCTTT,CASSLAEDYRSTEAFF
TRBV5-1,NA,NA,TRBJ2-3,TGCGCCAGCAGCTTCGGACAGAGCACAGATACGCAGTATTTT,CASSFGQSTDTQYF
TRBV30,TRBD1,NA,TRBJ1-4,TGTGCCTTCCTAGAGACAGGGGGTAATGAAAAACTGTTTTTT,CAFLETGGNEKLFF
TRBV5-1,NA,NA,TRBJ2-7,TGCGCCAGCAGCGAGGCAACGTCCTACGAGCAGTACTTC,CASSEATSYEQYF
TRBV5-1,NA,NA,TRBJ2-3,TGCGCCAGCAGCCCCGGGGACTCGACCACAGATACGCAGTATTTT,CASSPGDSTTDTQYF
TRBV19,NA,NA,TRBJ1-4,TGTGCCAGTAGTCCGCAGGGTAGGGCTAATGAAAAACTGTTTTTT,CASSPQGRANEKLFF
TRBV3-1/TRBV3-2,NA,NA,TRBJ1-2,TGTGCCAGCAGCCAAGCGGGAACCGCTAACTATGGCTACACCTTC,CASSQAGTANYGYTF
TRBV9,NA,NA,TRBJ2-3,TGTGCCAGCAGCGTAGTCAGTACATACACAGATACGCAGTATTTT,CASSVVSTYTDTQYF
TRBV6-5,NA,NA,TRBJ1-2,TGTGCCAGCAGTCCTCGGGGGTTAGGGACGTATGGCTACACCTTC,CASSPRGLGTYGYTF
TRBV12-3/TRBV12-4,TRBD1,NA,TRBJ2-2,TGTGCCAGCAGAGGACAGGCTACCGGGGAGCTGTTTTTT,CASRGQATGELFF
TRBV5-1,TRBD2,NA,TRBJ2-7,TGCGCCAGCAGCCCCGGGGGGGAAGGGGACGAGCAGTACTTC,CASSPGGEGDEQYF
TRBV30,NA,NA,TRBJ1-2,TGTGCCTGGAGTGTGACAGATAGTGGCTACACCTTC,CAWSVTDSGYTF
TRBV7-2,TRBD1,NA,TRBJ1-1,TGTGCCAGCAGGTGGGGGACAGGGGCGTCTCACACTGAAGCTTTCTTT,CASRWGTGASHTEAFF
TRBV9,NA,NA,TRBJ1-1,TGTGCCAGCAGCGTGACAGGTATGAACACTGAAGCTTTCTTT,CASSVTGMNTEAFF
TRBV29-1,NA,NA,TRBJ1-2,TGCAGCGCCCGAGGGCGAGCCTATGGCTACACCTTC,CSARGRAYGYTF
TRBV19,TRBD1,NA,TRBJ2-1,TGTGCCAGTAGTGTCCGGGGACAGGGGGCGATAACCTCCTACAATGAGCAGTTCTTC,CASSVRGQGAITSYNEQFF
TRBV30,NA,NA,TRBJ2-7,TGTGCCTGGAGTCTCCTGCGGGAGCAGTACTTC,CAWSLLREQYF
TRBV19,NA,NA,TRBJ1-2,TGTGCCAGTAGTCTATGGGCCCAGATGTCTAACTATGGCTACACCTTC,CASSLWAQMSNYGYTF
TRBV5-1,TRBD1,NA,TRBJ1-1,TGCGCCAGCAGTGGGACAGTGAACACTGAAGCTTTCTTT,CASSGTVNTEAFF
TRBV27,NA,NA,TRBJ1-3,TGTGCCAGCAGCAGCAGAGGCTCTGGAAACACCATATATTTT,CASSSRGSGNTIYF
TRBV29-1,NA,NA,TRBJ2-1,TGCAGCGTTTCCGGGGACTACAATGAGCAGTTCTTC,CSVSGDYNEQFF
TRBV12-3/TRBV12-4,TRBD2,NA,TRBJ2-3,TGTGCCAGCAGTTTAGCGGGACTAGGGCAGTATTTT,CASSLAGLGQYF